This paragraph reports one TCR beta chain. Using a J-beta primer mix together with a sample-barcoded 5' primer, a second PCR was run for 7 to 11 cycles. TCRdb independently ran MiXCR on the 5' RACE reads; one entry per CDR3 protein. The data contain over 1,200,000 distinct CDR3 sequences, almost 60% of them singletons. The CDR3 sequence is 14 residues long. V was clipped by 5 bases and J by 3 bases, with 10 bases between them. This sample was taken from a study of blood T cells in healthy people across ages. The rearrangement joins TRBV12-3 or TRBV12-4 to TRBJ2-2; D not certain. Sequenced: blood. This receptor was obtained from a man between 18 and 29 years old in good health. CDR3 in amino acids: CASSETLDTGELFF. CDR3 bases: TGTGCCAGCAGTGAGACTCTAGACACCGGGGAGCTGTTTTTT.